This is a list of T cell receptor beta chains from one sample in a study of T cells in Graves' hyperthyroidism and ophthalmopathy. TCRdb redid the calling of the multiplex PCR reads with MiXCR, one entry per CDR3 protein. The repertoire consists of about 270,000 distinct CDR3 sequences, with around 20% occurring once and the leading ten covering over 55%. Sequenced material: blood. These receptors were obtained from a young man with Graves' ophthalmopathy. Each CDR3 is given with its conserved first and last residue. D genes are given only for firm matches. Not all rows give a size; the values are once, few, many and, for expanded clones, a class.

TRBV28	.	TRBJ2-3	11	.	CASTETDTQYF	TGTGCCAGCACAGAAACAGATACGCAGTATTTT
TRBV29-1	.	TRBJ2-7	11	.	CSVGRNYEQYF	TGCAGCGTTGGACGGAATTACGAGCAGTACTTC
TRBV11-2	once	TRBJ2-3	13	TRBD1	CASSGGQGDTQYF	TGTGCCAGCAGCGGGGGACAGGGTGATACGCAGTATTTT
TRBV12-3/TRBV12-4	.	TRBJ1-5	15	.	CASSGTVGGSQPQHF	TGTGCCAGCAGCGGTACTGTCGGGGGTTCGCAGCCCCAGCATTTT
TRBV28	many	TRBJ2-7	13	.	CATQGVLYYEQYF	TGTGCCACCCAAGGAGTTCTTTACTACGAGCAGTACTTC
TRBV12-3/TRBV12-4	.	TRBJ2-2	16	.	CASSLFSGVNTGELFF	TGTGCCAGCAGTTTATTCTCGGGAGTAAACACCGGGGAGCTGTTTTTT
TRBV5-1	.	TRBJ2-7	15	TRBD2	CASSLVASGRREQYF	TGCGCCAGCAGCTTGGTGGCTAGCGGGAGGCGGGAGCAGTACTTC
TRBV30	.	TRBJ1-3	17	TRBD1	CAWTRQGSNNLGNTIYF	TGTGCCTGGACCCGACAGGGCAGTAACAACCTTGGAAACACCATATATTTT
TRBV19	few	TRBJ2-1	15	.	CASSPSWSSYNEQFF	TGTGCCAGTAGTCCTAGTTGGAGCTCCTACAATGAGCAGTTCTTC
TRBV20-1	.	TRBJ2-7	12	.	CSVVGTYYEQYF	TGCAGTGTAGTGGGCACCTACTACGAGCAGTACTTC
TRBV6-5	.	TRBJ1-4	16	.	CASSYGGPGSNEKLFF	TGTGCCAGCAGTTACGGCGGTCCGGGATCGAATGAAAAACTGTTTTTT
TRBV27	.	TRBJ1-2	14	.	CASSLRGFGYGYTF	TGTGCCAGCAGTCTAAGGGGATTTGGCTATGGCTACACCTTC
TRBV11-2	.	TRBJ2-3	15	.	CASSLDLRAGDTQYF	TGTGCCAGCAGCTTAGATCTGCGAGCGGGAGATACGCAGTATTTT
TRBV12-3/TRBV12-4	many	TRBJ2-7	15	TRBD2	CASSLGGSGGNEQYF	TGTGCCAGCAGTTTAGGCGGGAGTGGAGGGAACGAGCAGTACTTC
TRBV2	.	TRBJ2-2	14	.	CAACPGTPIGELFF	TGTGCCGCCTGCCCCGGGACTCCGATCGGGGAGCTGTTTTTT
TRBV20-1	few	TRBJ2-7	14	TRBD2	CSARSGGREYEQYF	TGCAGTGCTAGATCCGGCGGGAGAGAGTACGAGCAGTACTTC
TRBV10-3	many	TRBJ2-1	17	.	CAISESGRRRYYNEQFF	TGTGCCATCAGTGAGTCTGGGAGGCGACGTTACTACAATGAGCAGTTCTTC
TRBV28	many	TRBJ1-6	15	TRBD1	CASSPPDRVDSPLHF	TGTGCCAGCAGTCCGCCCGACAGGGTTGACTCACCCCTCCACTTT
TRBV5-1	many	TRBJ2-2	17	TRBD2	CASSPGLAAGQTGELFF	TGCGCCAGCAGCCCGGGACTAGCGGCCGGTCAGACCGGGGAGCTGTTTTTT
TRBV7-9	once	TRBJ2-1	16	TRBD1	CASSPGTALRWNEQFF	TGTGCCAGCAGCCCAGGGACAGCATTGAGGTGGAATGAGCAGTTCTTC
TRBV27	.	TRBJ2-5	14	TRBD1	CASSFEGAGETQYF	TGTGCCAGTAGTTTTGAGGGGGCCGGCGAGACCCAGTACTTC
TRBV12-3/TRBV12-4	.	TRBJ2-3	15	.	CASVGSGGIADTQYF	TGTGCCAGCGTGGGTTCAGGGGGGATAGCAGATACGCAGTATTTT
TRBV28	few	TRBJ2-4	15	.	CASSSLVLAKNIQYF	TGTGCCAGCAGTAGTTTAGTACTAGCCAAAAACATTCAGTACTTC
TRBV28	many	TRBJ2-7	15	.	CASSLTGQGTYEQYF	TGTGCCAGCAGTTTAACAGGGCAGGGGACCTACGAGCAGTACTTC
TRBV28	few	TRBJ2-3	17	.	CASSPYPGQGNTDTQYF	TGTGCCAGCAGTCCCTACCCCGGGCAGGGGAACACAGATACGCAGTATTTT
TRBV14	few	TRBJ2-2	18	TRBD1	CASSQTGQGRFSTGELFF	TGTGCCAGCAGCCAAACTGGACAGGGCCGTTTCTCCACCGGGGAGCTGTTTTTT
TRBV6-2/TRBV6-3	.	TRBJ2-1	12	.	CASSYSPNEQFF	TGTGCCAGCAGTTACTCTCCCAATGAGCAGTTCTTC
TRBV12-3/TRBV12-4	many	TRBJ2-7	12	.	CASRYRIHEQYF	TGTGCCAGCAGGTACAGGATCCACGAGCAGTACTTC
TRBV27	few	TRBJ2-5	14	.	CASSPDTSRGTQYF	TGTGCCAGCAGTCCAGACACGTCTCGTGGGACCCAGTACTTC
TRBV5-4	.	TRBJ1-1	15	.	CASTKGGGLNTEAFF	TGTGCCAGCACCAAAGGGGGGGGTTTGAACACTGAAGCTTTCTTT
TRBV30	few	TRBJ1-5	15	.	CAWSVNTLSNQPQHF	TGTGCCTGGAGTGTGAACACTCTTAGCAATCAGCCCCAGCATTTT
TRBV7-9	few	TRBJ2-7	16	.	CASSLLAPTSSYEQYF	TGTGCCAGCAGCTTGTTGGCTCCCACTAGCTCCTACGAGCAGTACTTC
TRBV29-1	.	TRBJ2-1	14	TRBD2	CSVGGRGAWNEQFF	TGCAGCGTGGGTGGGAGGGGCGCTTGGAATGAGCAGTTCTTC
TRBV28	many	TRBJ1-5	16	TRBD1	CASSSSATGTGRPQHF	TGTGCCAGCAGCTCATCTGCGACCGGGACAGGGCGCCCCCAGCATTTT
TRBV11-1	few	TRBJ2-1	13	TRBD2	CASSQSTSGTQFF	TGTGCCAGCAGCCAGAGTACTAGCGGGACGCAGTTCTTC
TRBV29-1	.	TRBJ2-3	15	TRBD1	CSVGGRGQGQNTQYF	TGCAGCGTTGGAGGGAGGGGACAGGGACAAAATACGCAGTATTTT
TRBV20-1	few	TRBJ1-2	13	.	CSAISDRLYGYTF	TGCAGTGCTATATCGGACAGATTATATGGCTACACCTTC
TRBV5-1	.	TRBJ1-3	14	TRBD1	CASSSTGYGNTIYF	TGCGCCAGCAGCTCGACAGGGTACGGAAACACCATATATTTT
TRBV12-3/TRBV12-4	many	TRBJ2-1	12	.	CASSSGLNEQFF	TGTGCCAGCAGTTCCGGACTGAATGAGCAGTTCTTC
TRBV7-9	few	TRBJ1-1	13	.	CASSLVGALEAFF	TGTGCCAGCAGCTTAGTGGGGGCCCTTGAAGCTTTCTTT
TRBV6-2/TRBV6-3	few	TRBJ2-3	11	.	CATLKTDSQYF	TGTGCCACCCTTAAGACGGATTCGCAGTATTTT
TRBV6-1	few	TRBJ1-6	14	.	CASSAQGFNSPLHF	TGTGCCAGCAGTGCCCAGGGATTTAATTCACCCCTCCACTTT
TRBV2	.	TRBJ1-4	14	TRBD1	CASSTGTGGEKLFF	TGTGCCAGCAGTACCGGGACAGGAGGTGAAAAACTGTTTTTT
TRBV30	.	TRBJ2-2	14	.	CAWSVEGGAGELFF	TGTGCCTGGAGCGTGGAGGGCGGGGCCGGGGAGCTGTTTTTT
TRBV29-1	.	TRBJ1-3	13	.	CSVLTDSGNTIYF	TGCAGCGTTCTTACGGACTCTGGAAACACCATATATTTT
TRBV2	many	TRBJ2-1	13	.	CASSETSFYEQFF	TGTGCCAGCAGTGAAACGTCCTTCTATGAGCAGTTCTTC
TRBV24-1	few	TRBJ1-5	15	.	CATSGSGNSNQPQHF	TGTGCCACCAGTGGATCAGGTAATAGCAATCAGCCCCAGCATTTT
TRBV4-1	.	TRBJ2-1	19	TRBD2	CASSPYFRTSGSDNNEQFF	TGCGCCAGCAGCCCTTATTTTAGGACTAGCGGGAGTGACAACAATGAGCAGTTCTTC
TRBV11-2	few	TRBJ2-5	16	TRBD2	CASSIVRGTSGETQYF	TGTGCCAGTAGTATAGTGAGGGGGACTAGCGGAGAGACCCAGTACTTC
TRBV12-3/TRBV12-4	few	TRBJ1-5	15	.	CASNPEGVSNQPQHF	TGTGCCAGCAACCCCGAGGGAGTTAGCAATCAGCCCCAGCATTTT
TRBV27	.	TRBJ1-6	14	TRBD1	CASSRDSRASPLHF	TGTGCCAGCAGCCGGGACAGCCGAGCTTCACCCCTCCACTTT
TRBV5-1	.	TRBJ2-7	15	TRBD2	CASSRAGTSVYEQYF	TGCGCCAGCAGCCGCGCCGGGACTAGCGTCTACGAGCAGTACTTC